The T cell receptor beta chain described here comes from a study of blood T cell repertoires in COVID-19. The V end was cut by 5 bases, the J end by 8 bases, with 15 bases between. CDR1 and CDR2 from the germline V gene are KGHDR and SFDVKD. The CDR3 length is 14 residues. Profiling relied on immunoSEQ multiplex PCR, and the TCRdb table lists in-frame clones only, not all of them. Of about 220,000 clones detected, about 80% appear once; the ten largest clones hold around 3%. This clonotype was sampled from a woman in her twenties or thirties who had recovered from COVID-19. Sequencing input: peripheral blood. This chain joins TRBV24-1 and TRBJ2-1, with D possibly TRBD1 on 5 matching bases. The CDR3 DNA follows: TGTGCCACCAGTGGGCACGATGTAGGGGATGAGCAGTTCTTC. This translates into CATSGHDVGDEQFF.